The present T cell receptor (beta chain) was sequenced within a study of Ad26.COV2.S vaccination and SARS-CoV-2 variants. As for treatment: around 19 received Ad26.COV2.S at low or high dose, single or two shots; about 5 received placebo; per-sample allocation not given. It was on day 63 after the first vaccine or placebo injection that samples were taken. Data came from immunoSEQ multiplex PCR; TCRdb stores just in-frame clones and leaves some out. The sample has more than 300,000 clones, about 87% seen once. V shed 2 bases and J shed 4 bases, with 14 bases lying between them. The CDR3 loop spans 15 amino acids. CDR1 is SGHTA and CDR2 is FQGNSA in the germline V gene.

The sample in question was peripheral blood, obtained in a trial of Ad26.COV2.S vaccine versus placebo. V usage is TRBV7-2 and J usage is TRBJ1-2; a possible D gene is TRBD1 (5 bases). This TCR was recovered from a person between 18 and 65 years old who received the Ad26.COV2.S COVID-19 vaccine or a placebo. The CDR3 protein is CASSLREGLGYGYTF. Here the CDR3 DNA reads TGTGCCAGCAGCTTAAGAGAGGGGCTGGGCTATGGCTACACCTTC.